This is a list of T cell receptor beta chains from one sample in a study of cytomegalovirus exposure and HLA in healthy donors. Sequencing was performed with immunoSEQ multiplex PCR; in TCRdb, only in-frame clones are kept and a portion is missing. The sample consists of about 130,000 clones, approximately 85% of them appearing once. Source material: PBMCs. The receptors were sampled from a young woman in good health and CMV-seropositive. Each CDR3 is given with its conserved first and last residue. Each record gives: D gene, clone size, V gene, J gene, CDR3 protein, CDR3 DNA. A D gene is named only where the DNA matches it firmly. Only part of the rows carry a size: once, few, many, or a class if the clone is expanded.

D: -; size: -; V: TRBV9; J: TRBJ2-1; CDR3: CASSPWGPGGYEQFF; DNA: TGTGCCAGCAGCCCTTGGGGGCCGGGGGGTTATGAGCAGTTCTTC
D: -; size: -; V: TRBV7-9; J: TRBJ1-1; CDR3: CASSSSGVGEAFF; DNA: TGTGCCAGCAGTTCATCCGGGGTAGGTGAAGCTTTCTTT
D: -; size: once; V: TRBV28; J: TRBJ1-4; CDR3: CASRGAANEKLFF; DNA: TGTGCCAGCAGGGGGGCAGCAAATGAAAAACTGTTTTTT
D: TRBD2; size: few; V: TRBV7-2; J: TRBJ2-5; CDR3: CASSLGLAGETQYF; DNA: TGTGCCAGCAGCTTAGGACTAGCGGGAGAGACCCAGTACTTC
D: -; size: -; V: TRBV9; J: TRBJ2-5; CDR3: CASSVGQLGETQYF; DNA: TGTGCCAGCAGCGTAGGACAGCTGGGGGAGACCCAGTACTTC
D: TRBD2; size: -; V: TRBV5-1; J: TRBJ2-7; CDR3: CASPPSGPCSRFF; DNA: TGCGCCAGCCCGCCTAGCGGACCTTGTTCGAGATTCTTC
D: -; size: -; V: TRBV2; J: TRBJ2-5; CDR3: CASSEGAGRGTQYF; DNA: TGTGCCAGCAGTGAAGGGGCGGGTCGAGGGACCCAGTACTTC
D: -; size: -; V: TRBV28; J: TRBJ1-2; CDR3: CASSLRGYGYTF; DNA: TGTGCCAGCAGTTTAAGGGGTTACGGCTACACCTTC
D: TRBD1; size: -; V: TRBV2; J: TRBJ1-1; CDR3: CASSVQGRNTEAFF; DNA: TGTGCCAGCAGTGTACAGGGGAGGAACACTGAAGCTTTCTTT
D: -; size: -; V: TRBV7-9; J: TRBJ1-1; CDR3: CASSQPPGSGDTEAFF; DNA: TGTGCCAGCAGCCAACCCCCAGGGTCGGGGGACACTGAAGCTTTCTTT
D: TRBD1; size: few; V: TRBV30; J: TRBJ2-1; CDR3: CAWKKGQGIYNEQFF; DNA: TGTGCCTGGAAGAAGGGACAGGGCATCTACAATGAGCAGTTCTTC
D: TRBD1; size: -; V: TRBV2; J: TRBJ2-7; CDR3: CASSVTGGNEQYF; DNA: TGTGCCAGCAGTGTGACAGGGGGCAACGAGCAGTACTTC
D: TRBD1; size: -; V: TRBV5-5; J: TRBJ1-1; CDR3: CASSSLTDRAPFF; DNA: TGTGCCAGCAGCTCCCTTACCGACAGGGCGCCTTTCTTT
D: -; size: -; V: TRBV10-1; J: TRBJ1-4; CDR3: CASSGSTNEKLFF; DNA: TGCGCCAGCAGCGGTTCAACTAATGAAAAACTGTTTTTT
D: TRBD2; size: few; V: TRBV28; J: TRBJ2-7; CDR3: CASSPGGGLYEQYF; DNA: TGTGCCAGCTCTCCCGGGGGGGGGCTTTACGAGCAGTACTTC
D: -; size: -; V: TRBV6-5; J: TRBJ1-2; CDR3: CASSYSVADLAGYTF; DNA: TGTGCCAGCAGTTACTCTGTAGCGGACCTAGCTGGCTACACCTTC
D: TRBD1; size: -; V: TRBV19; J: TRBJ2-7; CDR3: CASSPNPGQGYYEQYF; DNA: TGTGCCAGTAGTCCGAACCCGGGACAGGGTTACTACGAGCAGTACTTC
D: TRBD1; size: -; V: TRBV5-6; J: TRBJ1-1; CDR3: CASSLAWTGSEAFF; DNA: TGTGCCAGCAGCTTGGCCTGGACAGGGTCTGAAGCTTTCTTT
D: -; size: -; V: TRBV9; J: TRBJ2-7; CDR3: CASSAVADTRNPYEQYF; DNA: TGTGCCAGCAGCGCCGTAGCGGATACACGAAACCCCTACGAGCAGTACTTC
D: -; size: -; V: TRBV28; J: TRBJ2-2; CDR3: CASTLPTEANTGELFF; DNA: TGTGCCAGCACCCTTCCGACAGAAGCAAACACCGGGGAGCTGTTTTTT
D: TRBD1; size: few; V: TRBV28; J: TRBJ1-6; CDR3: CASSLFGTVGLSPLHF; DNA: TGTGCCAGCAGTTTATTTGGGACAGTGGGGCTATCCCCCCTCCACTTT
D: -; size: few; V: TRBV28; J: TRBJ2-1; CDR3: CASSPGYNEQFF; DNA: TGTGCCAGCAGCCCGGGATACAATGAGCAGTTCTTC
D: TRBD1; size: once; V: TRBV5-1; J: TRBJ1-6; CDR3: CASSLVGTGDAPLHF; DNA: TGCGCCAGCAGCTTGGTGGGGACAGGGGACGCACCCCTCCACTTT
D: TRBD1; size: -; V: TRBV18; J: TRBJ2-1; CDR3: CASSPPAGGMGNEQFF; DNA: TGTGCCAGCTCACCACCGGCAGGGGGCATGGGTAATGAGCAGTTCTTC